This T cell receptor beta chain appears in the sequencing data of a study of post-analysis software for immune sequencing data. Study-wide context: Courses of disease covered relapsing-remitting, secondary progressive and progressive-relapsing multiple sclerosis. Points from the study as a whole: Versus controls, multiple sclerosis patients showed significantly lower diversity (normalized Chao1). Strong same-batch co-clustering of samples appeared with F measure clustering.

Researchers reported that TCR beta cDNA libraries carried unique molecular identifiers. Researchers reported 400,000 to 550,000 cDNA molecules coming from approximately 0.91 to 9.4 million T cells. TCRdb reprocessed the PCR reads with MiXCR, giving one entry per CDR3 protein. The sample comprises more than 450,000 distinct CDR3 sequences, around 44% of which are singletons, and approximately 1.7% rests with the top ten. This clonotype was picked up a small number of times. The target antigen is unknown. What was sequenced was blood. The clonotype originates from a girl aged 5 to 17 with multiple sclerosis.

For the CDR3, the DNA is TGCAGTGCTAGAACCGACATTTTGGGTACGCAGTATTTT. It is translated as CSARTDILGTQYF. The rearrangement links TRBV20-1 to TRBJ2-3; D gene uncertain. The CDR3 contains 13 residues. V was trimmed by 2 bases and J by 8 bases, leaving 14 bases between them. Germline loops: CDR1 DFQATT, CDR2 SNEGSKA (reference sequence).